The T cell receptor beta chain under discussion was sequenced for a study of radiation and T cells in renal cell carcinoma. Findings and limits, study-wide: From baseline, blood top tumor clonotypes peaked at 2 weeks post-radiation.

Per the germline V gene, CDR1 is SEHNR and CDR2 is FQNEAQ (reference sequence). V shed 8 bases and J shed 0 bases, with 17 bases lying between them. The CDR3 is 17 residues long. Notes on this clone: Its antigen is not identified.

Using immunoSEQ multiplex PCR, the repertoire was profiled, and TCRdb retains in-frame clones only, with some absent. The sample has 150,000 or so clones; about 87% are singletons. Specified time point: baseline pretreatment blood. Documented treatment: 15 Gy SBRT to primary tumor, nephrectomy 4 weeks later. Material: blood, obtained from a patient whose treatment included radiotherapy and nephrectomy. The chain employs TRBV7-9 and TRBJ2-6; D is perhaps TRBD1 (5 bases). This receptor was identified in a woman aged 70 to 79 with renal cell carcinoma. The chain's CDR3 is CASWALQVLSGANVLTF. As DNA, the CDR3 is TGTGCCAGCTGGGCTTTACAGGTTCTCTCTGGGGCCAACGTCCTGACTTTC.